Listed here are 4 T cell receptor beta chains from one sample, sequenced in a study of cytomegalovirus exposure and HLA in healthy donors. PCR used 60 Vbeta primers and 13 Jbeta primers. Profiling relied on immunoSEQ multiplex PCR, and the TCRdb table lists in-frame clones only, not all of them. The sample consists of about 160,000 clones, 86% of them appearing once. Sequencing was carried out using PBMCs. The receptors were gathered from a woman aged 18-29 years in good health and CMV-seronegative.

This clone was seen a handful of times. The chain links TRBV19 to TRBJ2-7; a weak D match, TRBD1 (5 bases). Per the germline V gene, CDR1 is LNHDA and CDR2 is SQIVND (reference sequence). There are 11 residues in the CDR3. The germline V and J ends were trimmed by 8 bases and 4 bases, with 9 bases remaining between them. The CDR3 sequence: CASRRGYEQYF. The DNA of the CDR3 is TGTGCCAGTCGAAGGGGATACGAGCAGTACTTC.

This clone has a handful of counts. The gene calls are TRBV10-3 and TRBJ2-2; D not resolved. Trimming cost V 10 bases and J 3 bases, with 9 bases left between them. The CDR3 contains 12 residues. Germline CDR1 ENHRY, CDR2 SYGVKD. Here the CDR3 DNA reads TGTGCCACTGGGCGAGACACCGGGGAGCTGTTTTTT. This gives the protein CATGRDTGELFF.

The gene calls are TRBV14 and TRBJ1-3, with TRBD1 matching over 8 bases. The germline gives CDR1 SGHDN, CDR2 FVKESK. The CDR3 sequence is 16 residues long. After removal of 5 bases from V and 0 bases from J, the junction contained 6 bases not matched to a gene. The CDR3 region is CASSSPGQASGNTIYF. The CDR3, as DNA: TGTGCCAGCAGCTCGCCGGGACAGGCCTCTGGAAACACCATATATTTT. The full variable domain, with the rest looked up from reference TRBV14 and TRBJ1-3, is EAGVTQFPSHSVIEKGQTVTLRCDPISGHDNLYWYRRVMGKEIKFLLHFVKESKQDESGMPNNRFLAERTGGTYSTLKVQPAELEDSGVYFCASSSPGQASGNTIYFGEGSWLTVV.

V usage is TRBV19 and J usage is TRBJ1-1; 8 nucleotides align to TRBD1. V dropped 9 bases and J dropped 0; count of bases not matched to a gene: 6. The CDR3 totals 14 residues. The germline V gene encodes CDR1 LNHDA and CDR2 SQIVND (reference sequence). The CDR3 sequence is CASQRQGMNTEAFF. The CDR3 DNA reads as TGTGCCAGCCAAAGACAGGGGATGAACACTGAAGCTTTCTTT.